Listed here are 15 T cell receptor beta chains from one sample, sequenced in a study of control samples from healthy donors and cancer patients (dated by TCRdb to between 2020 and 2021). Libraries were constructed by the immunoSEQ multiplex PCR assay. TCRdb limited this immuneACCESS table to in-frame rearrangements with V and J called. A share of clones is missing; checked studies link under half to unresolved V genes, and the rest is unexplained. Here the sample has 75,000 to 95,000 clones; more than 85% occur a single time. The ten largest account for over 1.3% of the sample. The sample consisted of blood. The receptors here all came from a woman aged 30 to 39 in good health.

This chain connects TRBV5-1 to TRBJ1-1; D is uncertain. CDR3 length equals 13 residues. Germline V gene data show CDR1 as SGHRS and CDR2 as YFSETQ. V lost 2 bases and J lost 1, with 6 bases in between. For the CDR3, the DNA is TGCGCCAGCAGCTTTATGGAGAACACTGAAGCTTTCTTT. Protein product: CASSFMENTEAFF.

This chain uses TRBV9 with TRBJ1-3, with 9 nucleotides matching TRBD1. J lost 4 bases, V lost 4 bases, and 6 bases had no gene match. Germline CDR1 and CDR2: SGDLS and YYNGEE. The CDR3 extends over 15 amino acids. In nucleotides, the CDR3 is TGTGCCAGCAGCTTACCCGGGACAGGGGGAAACACCATATATTTT. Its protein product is CASSLPGTGGNTIYF.

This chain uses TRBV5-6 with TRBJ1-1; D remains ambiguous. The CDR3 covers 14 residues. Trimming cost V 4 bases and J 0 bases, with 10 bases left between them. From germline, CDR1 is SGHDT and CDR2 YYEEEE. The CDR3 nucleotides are TGTGCCAGCAGCCCTACAGAACTGAACACTGAAGCTTTCTTT. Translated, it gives CASSPTELNTEAFF.

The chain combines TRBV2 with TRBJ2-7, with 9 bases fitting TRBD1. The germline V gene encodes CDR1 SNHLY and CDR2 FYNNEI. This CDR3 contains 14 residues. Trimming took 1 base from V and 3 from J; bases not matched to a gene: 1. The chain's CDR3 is CASSEGGQGYEQYF. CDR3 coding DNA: TGTGCCAGCAGTGAAGGGGGACAGGGCTACGAGCAGTACTTC.

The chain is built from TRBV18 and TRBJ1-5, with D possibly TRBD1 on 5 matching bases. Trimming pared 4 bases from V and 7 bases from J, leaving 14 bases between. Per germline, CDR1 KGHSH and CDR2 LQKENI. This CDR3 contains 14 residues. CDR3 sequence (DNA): TGTGCCAGCTCACTCAGGGAGGAGAAGCAGCCCCAGCATTTT. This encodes CASSLREEKQPQHF.

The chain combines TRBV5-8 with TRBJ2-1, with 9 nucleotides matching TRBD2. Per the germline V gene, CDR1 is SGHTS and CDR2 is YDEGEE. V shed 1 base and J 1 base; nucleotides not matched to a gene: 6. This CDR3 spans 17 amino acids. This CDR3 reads CASSLFAGGPSYNEQFF. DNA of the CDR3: TGTGCCAGCAGCTTGTTTGCGGGGGGGCCATCCTACAATGAGCAGTTCTTC.

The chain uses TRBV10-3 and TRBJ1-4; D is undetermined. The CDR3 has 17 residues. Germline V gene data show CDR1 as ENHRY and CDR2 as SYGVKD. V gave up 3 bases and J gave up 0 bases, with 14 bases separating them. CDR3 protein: CAISDSAVGATNEKLFF. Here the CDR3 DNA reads TGTGCCATCAGTGATTCAGCGGTCGGGGCAACTAATGAAAAACTGTTTTTT.

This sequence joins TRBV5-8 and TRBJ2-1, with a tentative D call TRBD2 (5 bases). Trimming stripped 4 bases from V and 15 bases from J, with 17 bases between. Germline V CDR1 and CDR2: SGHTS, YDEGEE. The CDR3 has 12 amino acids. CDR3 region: CASSPRRAARFF. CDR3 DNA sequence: TGTGCCAGCAGCCCCCGGCGGGCTGCGAGGTTCTTC.

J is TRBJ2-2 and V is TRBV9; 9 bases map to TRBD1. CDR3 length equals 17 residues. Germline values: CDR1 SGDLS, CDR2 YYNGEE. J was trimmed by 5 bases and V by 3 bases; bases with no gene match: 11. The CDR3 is CASSATIDRGSTGELFF. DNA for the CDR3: TGTGCCAGCAGCGCCACGATAGACAGGGGGAGTACCGGGGAGCTGTTTTTT. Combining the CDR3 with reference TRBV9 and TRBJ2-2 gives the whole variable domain DSGVTQTPKHLITATGQRVTLRCSPRSGDLSVYWYQQSLDQGLQFLIQYYNGEERAKGNILERFSAQQFPDLHSELNLSSLELGDSALYFCASSATIDRGSTGELFFGEGSRLTVL.

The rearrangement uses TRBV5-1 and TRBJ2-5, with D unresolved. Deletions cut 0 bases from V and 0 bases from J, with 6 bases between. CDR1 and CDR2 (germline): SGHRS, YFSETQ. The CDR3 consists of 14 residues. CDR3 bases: TGCGCCAGCAGCTTGGATAGGTACCAAGAGACCCAGTACTTC. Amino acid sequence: CASSLDRYQETQYF.

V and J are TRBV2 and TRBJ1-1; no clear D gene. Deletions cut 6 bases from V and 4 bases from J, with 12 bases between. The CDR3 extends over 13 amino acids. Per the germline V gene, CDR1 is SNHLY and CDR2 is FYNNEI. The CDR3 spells CASSPGDGTEAFF. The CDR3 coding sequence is TGTGCCAGCAGCCCCGGGGATGGCACTGAAGCTTTCTTT.

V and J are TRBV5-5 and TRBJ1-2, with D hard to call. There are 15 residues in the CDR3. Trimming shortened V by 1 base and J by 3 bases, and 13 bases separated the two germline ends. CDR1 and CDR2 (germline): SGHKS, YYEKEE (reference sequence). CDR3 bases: TGTGCCAGCAGCTTGACGGCAAGCGGGGACTATGGCTACACCTTC. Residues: CASSLTASGDYGYTF.

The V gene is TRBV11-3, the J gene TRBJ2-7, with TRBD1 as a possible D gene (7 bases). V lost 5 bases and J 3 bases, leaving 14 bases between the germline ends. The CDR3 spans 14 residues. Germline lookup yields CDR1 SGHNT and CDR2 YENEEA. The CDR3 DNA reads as TGTGCCAGCAGCCAGGGGGGCCTGATCTACGAGCAGTACTTC. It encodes CASSQGGLIYEQYF.

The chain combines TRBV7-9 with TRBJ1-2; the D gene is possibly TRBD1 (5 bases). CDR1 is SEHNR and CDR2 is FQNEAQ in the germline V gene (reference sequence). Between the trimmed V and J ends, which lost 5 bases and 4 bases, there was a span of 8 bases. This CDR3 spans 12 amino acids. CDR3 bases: TGTGCCAGCAGCCCGACAGTCTATGGCTACACCTTC. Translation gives CASSPTVYGYTF.

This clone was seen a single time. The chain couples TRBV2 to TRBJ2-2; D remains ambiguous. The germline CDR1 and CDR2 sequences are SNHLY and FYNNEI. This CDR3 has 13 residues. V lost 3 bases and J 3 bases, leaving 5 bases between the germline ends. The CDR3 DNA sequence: TGTGCCAGCAGTGACACCTACACCGGGGAGCTGTTTTTT. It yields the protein CASSDTYTGELFF.